This record covers a single T cell receptor (beta chain). It lacks a known antigen. Mouse gene names and germline sequences are used here. The sequence runs out 4 residues before the end of the CDR3; the remainder is reconstructed from the germline J gene. Libraries were prepared through the immunoSEQ multiplex PCR assay. RNA was extracted from all samples and reverse transcribed into cDNA, which served as template for TCR sequencing. SuperScript III was used to make first-strand cDNA, primed with a 2:1 mix of oligo-dT and random hexamers. A synthetic immune receptor repertoire was used to measure amplification bias, and any remaining bias was corrected computationally. Sequencing of the libraries was done on Illumina HiSeq using 60 bp reads that spanned the CDR3 and were read from J toward V. Under the source paper's analysis protocol: After raw reads were preprocessed to remove errors, the CDR3 was defined following IMGT conventions as running from the conserved cysteine to phenylalanine. To get clonality, Shannon entropy was normalized by log2 of the number of productive unique TCRs and the result was subtracted from 1. CD4 or CD8 identity of scalp clones was inferred by cross-referencing scalp TCRbeta sequences with sorted blood CD4 and CD8 repertoires. This is the immuneACCESS table as TCRdb keeps it, with only in-frame sequences that have V and J called. A part of the clones is gone; compared with another copy, unresolved V genes explain less than half, and the rest is unexplained. V and J calls and clone size are those listed in that table; D and trimming were worked out from the DNA. The sample counts about 110,000 clones, each observed more than once. The top ten constitute 20% of the sample.

This specimen belongs to a study of CD8+ T cells in alopecia areata (dated by TCRdb to the late 2010s). As for the study more broadly: Female C3H/HeJ recipients, roughly 6-10 weeks old, were grafted with skin from C3H/HeJ donors with spontaneous alopecia (roughly 6-12 months old). To study T cell clonal expansion in alopecia areata, the researchers applied high-throughput TCRbeta sequencing to both the C3H/HeJ mouse model and human patients. On the human side, TCRbeta sequencing was run on scalp tissue and on sorted CD4+ and CD8+ peripheral blood T cells from healthy controls and from alopecia areata patients with either patchy or totalis/universalis disease. Scalp clonality was compared among normal scalp (n=4), patchy alopecia areata scalp (n=8), and alopecia totalis/universalis scalp (n=8). RNA was obtained with the PAXgene miRNA kit for fixed scalp, the miRNeasy kit for PBMCs, and the RNeasy kit for mouse skin. immunoSEQ multiplex PCR using 35 Vbeta forward primers and 13 Jbeta reverse primers was used to amplify TCRbeta CDR3 regions.

The CDR3 holds 15 amino acids from the cysteine to the phenylalanine. Sequencing covers 33 bases of the CDR3, shown here with the frame starting at base 1. Reading the germline V gene gives CDR1 NNHDY and CDR2 SYVADS. At the junction V is shortened by 5 bases and J by 3 bases; bases outside the gene matches: 5. The study at large found these results: Unlike mouse skin, where gammadelta T cells dominate, normal human skin contains resident alphabeta T cells that get sequenced too, which complicates analysis of the scalp TCR repertoire. Compared with normal scalp, lesional scalp, particularly in alopecia totalis/universalis, had higher clonality and more expanded CD8+ clones, which suggests antigenic drive. Compared with mice, TCR sequences shared between patients were less clear, possibly partly because of HLA diversity across the patient population.

The sample comprised lesional skin. The TCR originated in a C3H/HeJ mouse with alopecia areata. This strain is characterized by the MHC haplotype H2-k. This receptor chain uses TRBV13-3 and TRBJ2-2; the central 9 bases match TRBD1. For the CDR3, the sequence is CASRDRGGDTGQLYF. The CDR3 DNA, read in part, is TGTGCCAGCAGGGACAGGGGAGGAGACACCGGG.